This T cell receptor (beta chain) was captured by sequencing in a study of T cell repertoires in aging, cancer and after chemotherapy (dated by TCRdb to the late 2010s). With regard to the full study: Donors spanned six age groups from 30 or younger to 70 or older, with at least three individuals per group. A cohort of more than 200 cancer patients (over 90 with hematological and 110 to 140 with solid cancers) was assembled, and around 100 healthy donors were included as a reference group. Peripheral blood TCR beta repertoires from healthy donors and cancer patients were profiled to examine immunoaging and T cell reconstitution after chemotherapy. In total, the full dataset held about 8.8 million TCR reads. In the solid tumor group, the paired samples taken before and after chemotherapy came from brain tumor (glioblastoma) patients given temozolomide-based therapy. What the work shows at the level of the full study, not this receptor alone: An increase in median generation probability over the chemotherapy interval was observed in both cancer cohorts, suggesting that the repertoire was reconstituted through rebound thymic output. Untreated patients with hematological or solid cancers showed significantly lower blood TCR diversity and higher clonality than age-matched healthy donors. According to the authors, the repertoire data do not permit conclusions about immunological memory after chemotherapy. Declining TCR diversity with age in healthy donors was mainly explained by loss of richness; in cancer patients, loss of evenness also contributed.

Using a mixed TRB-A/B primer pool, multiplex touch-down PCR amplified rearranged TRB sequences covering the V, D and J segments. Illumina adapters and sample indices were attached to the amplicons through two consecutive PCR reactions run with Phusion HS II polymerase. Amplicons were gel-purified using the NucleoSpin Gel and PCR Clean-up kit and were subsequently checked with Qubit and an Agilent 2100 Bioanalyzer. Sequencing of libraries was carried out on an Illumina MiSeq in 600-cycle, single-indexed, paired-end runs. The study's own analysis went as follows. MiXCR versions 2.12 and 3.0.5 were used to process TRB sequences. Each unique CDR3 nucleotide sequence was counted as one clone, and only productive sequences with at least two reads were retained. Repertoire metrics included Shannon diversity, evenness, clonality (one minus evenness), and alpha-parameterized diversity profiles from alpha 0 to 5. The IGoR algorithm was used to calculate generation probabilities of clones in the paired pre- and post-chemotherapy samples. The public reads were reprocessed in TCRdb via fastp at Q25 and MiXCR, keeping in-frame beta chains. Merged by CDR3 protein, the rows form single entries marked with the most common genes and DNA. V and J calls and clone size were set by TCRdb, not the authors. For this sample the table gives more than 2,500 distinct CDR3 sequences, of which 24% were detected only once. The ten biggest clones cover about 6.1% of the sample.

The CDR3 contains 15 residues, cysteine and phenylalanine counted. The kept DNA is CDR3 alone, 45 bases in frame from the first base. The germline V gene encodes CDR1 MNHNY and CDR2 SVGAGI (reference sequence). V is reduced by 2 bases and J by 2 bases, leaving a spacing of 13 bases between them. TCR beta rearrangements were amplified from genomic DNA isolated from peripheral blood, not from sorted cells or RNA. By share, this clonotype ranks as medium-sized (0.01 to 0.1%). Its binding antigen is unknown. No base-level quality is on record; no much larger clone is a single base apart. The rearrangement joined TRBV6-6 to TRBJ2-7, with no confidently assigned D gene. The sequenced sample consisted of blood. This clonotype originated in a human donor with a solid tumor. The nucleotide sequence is TGTGCCAGCAGTTACGACCCCAGTGACACCTACGAGCAGTACTTC. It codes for CASSYDPSDTYEQYF.